The 12 T cell receptor beta chains below come from one sample, sequenced in a study of cytomegalovirus exposure and HLA in healthy donors. Use of 60 Vbeta and 13 Jbeta primers characterized the PCR. Sequenced by immunoSEQ multiplex PCR; TCRdb stores in-frame clones only, minus some. The sample contains 200,000 or so clones, 82% of which appear only once. The sample consisted of PBMCs. The origin of the receptors is a woman in her forties in good health and CMV-seronegative.

The chain recombines TRBV7-6 with TRBJ2-7; TRBD1 might be the D (5 bases). The CDR3 spans 16 residues. V was trimmed by 0 bases and J by 5 bases, leaving 17 bases between them. The germline CDR1 and CDR2 sequences are SGHVS and FNYEAQ. This CDR3 reads CASSLAPPRQRNEQYF. The DNA for the CDR3 is TGTGCCAGCAGCTTAGCGCCCCCTCGACAGAGGAACGAGCAGTACTTC.

J is TRBJ2-1 and V is TRBV11-2; D may be TRBD1 (7 bases). From germline, CDR1 is SGHAT and CDR2 FQNNGV. The CDR3 sequence is 14 residues long. V lost 1 base and J 9 bases, leaving 13 bases between the germline ends. CDR3 coding DNA: TGTGCCAGCAGCTTAGTGGAGGGGGCGGGTGAGCAGTTCTTC. This gives the protein CASSLVEGAGEQFF.

V gene TRBV5-1 combines with J gene TRBJ2-1; maybe TRBD1 (6 bases). This CDR3 contains 14 residues. Germline values: CDR1 SGHRS, CDR2 YFSETQ. V lost 4 bases and J 4 bases, leaving 12 bases between the germline ends. The CDR3 sequence is CASSQIGQYNEQFF. CDR3 nucleotides: TGCGCCAGCAGCCAAATCGGACAGTACAATGAGCAGTTCTTC.

This chain connects TRBV10-3 to TRBJ2-1, with 7 nucleotides matching TRBD1. CDR1 is ENHRY and CDR2 is SYGVKD in the germline V gene. This CDR3 spans 13 amino acids. Trimming cost V 8 bases and J 3 bases; bases outside gene matches: 4. CDR3 region: CAISRDSYNEQFF. The CDR3, as DNA: TGTGCCATCTCCCGGGACAGCTACAATGAGCAGTTCTTC.

The chain uses TRBV4-2 and TRBJ2-5; D gene unclear. The V end lost 1 base, the J end lost 5 bases, and 11 bases lay between the germline ends. CDR3 size: 14 residues. Germline V CDR1 and CDR2: LGHNA, YNFKEQ. CDR3 region: CASSQAVFPETQYF. In DNA, the CDR3 is TGTGCCAGCAGCCAAGCTGTCTTCCCCGAGACCCAGTACTTC.

This clone was seen a few times. The chain couples TRBV7-9 to TRBJ1-3; a possible D gene is TRBD1 (6 bases). Trimming took off 5 bases at V and 0 bases at J, with 11 bases between the two ends. The CDR3 is 15 amino acids. Germline CDR1 is SEHNR and CDR2 is FQNEAQ (reference sequence). CDR3 in DNA: TGTGCCAGCAGCCCAAGGACAGCCTCTGGAAACACCATATATTTT. As protein: CASSPRTASGNTIYF.

The V and J genes are TRBV5-4 and TRBJ2-7; 10 bases fit TRBD2. Germline V lookup: CDR1 SGHNT, CDR2 YYREEE (reference sequence). The CDR3 is made up of 14 amino acids. J was trimmed by 4 bases and V by 4 bases; bases with no gene match: 5. DNA for the CDR3: TGTGCCAGCAGCCCAGGACTAGCGGAATACGAGCAGTACTTC. It translates to CASSPGLAEYEQYF.

Note on this clone: Other DNA sequences in this sample translate to the same CDR3. V and J are TRBV30 and TRBJ1-1; D unclear. Trimming took off 0 bases at V and 0 bases at J, with 5 bases between the two ends. Germline values: CDR1 GTSNPN, CDR2 SVGIG (reference sequence). This CDR3 is 13 amino acids long. CDR3 sequence: CAWSVQLNTEAFF. In DNA, the CDR3 is TGTGCCTGGAGTGTACAATTGAACACTGAAGCTTTCTTT.

This clone was detected once. This chain connects TRBV28 to TRBJ1-1; 9 bases line up with TRBD1. Losses at the gene ends were 6 bases for V and 0 bases for J; bases not matched to a gene: 8. There are 16 residues in the CDR3. Germline V lookup: CDR1 MDHEN, CDR2 SYDVKM. The CDR3 DNA reads as TGTGCCAGCAGGCGCGACAGGGGGGGGATGAACACTGAAGCTTTCTTT. Protein product: CASRRDRGGMNTEAFF. The full variable domain, rest sourced from reference TRBV28 and TRBJ1-1, is DVKVTQSSRYLVKRTGEKVFLECVQDMDHENMFWYRQDPGLGLRLIYFSYDVKMKEKGDIPEGYSVSREKKERFSLILESASTNQTSMYLCASRRDRGGMNTEAFFGQGTRLTVV.

This clone occurred a few times. CDR3 DNA: TGTGCCAGCAGTTACATCGGGAGCGATACCGGGGAGCTGTTTTTT. It specifies CASSYIGSDTGELFF. The rearrangement links TRBV6-5 to TRBJ2-2, with a possible D match to TRBD2 (6 bases). The V end lost 2 bases, the J end lost 5 bases, and 12 bases lay between the germline ends. The CDR3 runs 15 residues. Germline lookup yields CDR1 MNHEY and CDR2 SVGAGI.

This sequence joins TRBV27 and TRBJ2-3, with 8 bases fitting TRBD2. V gave up 4 bases and J gave up 1 base; unmatched junction bases: 7. CDR3 length: 16 amino acids. Germline V gene lookup returns CDR1 MNHEY and CDR2 SMNVEV (reference sequence). CDR3 region: CASSSGLARGTDTQYF. The DNA of the CDR3 is TGTGCCAGCAGTTCCGGACTAGCTAGGGGCACAGATACGCAGTATTTT.

This chain joins TRBV28 and TRBJ1-1, with TRBD1 as a possible D gene (5 bases). The CDR3 extends over 12 amino acids. Trimming removed 6 bases at V and 4 bases at J, with 9 bases between. Germline V CDR1 and CDR2: MDHEN, SYDVKM. The CDR3 nucleotides read TGTGCCAGCAGAGACGGGGGCACTGAAGCTTTCTTT. Protein product: CASRDGGTEAFF.